A selection of T cell receptor beta chains follows, all from one sample in a study of blood T cell repertoires in COVID-19. Using immunoSEQ multiplex PCR, the repertoire was profiled, and TCRdb retains in-frame clones only, with some absent. The sample records 300,000 to 450,000 clones, more than 75% being singletons. Specimen: PBMCs or T cells enriched from blood (not recorded which). The receptors here all came from a young woman who had recovered from COVID-19. Each CDR3 is given with its conserved first and last residue. Fields, in order: J gene, clone size, V gene, D gene, CDR3 DNA, CDR3 protein. D genes are given only for firm matches. A clone size is listed for some rows: how often the clone was seen (once, few, many), or a class if it is expanded.

TRBJ1-2,.,TRBV30,.,TGTGCCTGGAGTGTATCAGGGCCCTATGGCTACACCTTC,CAWSVSGPYGYTF
TRBJ2-5,.,TRBV19,TRBD2,TGTGCCAGTAGCGGGACTACTTTGATTGAGACCCAGTACTTC,CASSGTTLIETQYF
TRBJ2-2,.,TRBV21-1,.,TGTGCCAGCAGCAAATGGGGAGGGACAGGGTTAACCGGGGAGCTGTTTTTT,CASSKWGGTGLTGELFF
TRBJ1-1,.,TRBV5-1,.,TGCGCCAGCACAAGGACCCAAGGTGGCGGGACTGAAGCTTTCTTT,CASTRTQGGGTEAFF
TRBJ1-1,once,TRBV7-9,TRBD1,TGTGCCAGCAGCTTAGAGGGGGCAAGGTACACTGAAGCTTTCTTT,CASSLEGARYTEAFF
TRBJ1-2,.,TRBV4-1,TRBD1,TGCGCCAGCAGCCCCGACAGGGGTACAGATGGCTACACCTTC,CASSPDRGTDGYTF
TRBJ1-1,.,TRBV7-2,.,TGTGCCAGCAGCTTGGGGGGGGCAGGGGAAGCTTTCTTT,CASSLGGAGEAFF
TRBJ2-3,once,TRBV4-2,TRBD2,TGTGCCAGCAGCCAAGATCGGGGGGGAGGCACAGATACGCAGTATTTT,CASSQDRGGGTDTQYF
TRBJ1-4,.,TRBV2,TRBD1,TGTGCCAGCAGAAACGACAGGGGGATGAATGAAAAACTGTTTTTT,CASRNDRGMNEKLFF
TRBJ2-5,.,TRBV30,.,TGTGCCTGCTTGTTCTACGGAGTACAAGAGACCCAGTACTTC,CACLFYGVQETQYF
TRBJ2-7,.,TRBV5-1,TRBD1,TGCGCCAGCAGATGGTCCCGGGACAGCTCCTACGAGCAGTACTTC,CASRWSRDSSYEQYF
TRBJ2-2,.,TRBV13,.,TGTGCCAGCAGCTTAGTGGTCAGCACCGGGGAGCTGTTTTTT,CASSLVVSTGELFF
TRBJ1-1,.,TRBV30,.,TGTGCCTGGAGTGATCAGTTGAACACTGAAGCTTTCTTT,CAWSDQLNTEAFF
TRBJ1-5,.,TRBV19,TRBD1,TGTGCCAGTAGTATCCCCGACGACAGGGTTCGAAGCAATCAGCCCCAGCATTTT,CASSIPDDRVRSNQPQHF
TRBJ2-7,.,TRBV6-4,.,TGTGCCAGCAGTCTGGAGAGGGACTACGAGCAGTACTTC,CASSLERDYEQYF
TRBJ2-5,.,TRBV5-4,TRBD2,TGTGCCAGCAGCTCAATACTAGCGGGGGGATACCAAGAGACCCAGTACTTC,CASSSILAGGYQETQYF
TRBJ1-5,.,TRBV27,.,TGTGCCAGCAGTTCAACCAGGGAGGGTAGTCAGCCCCAGCATTTT,CASSSTREGSQPQHF
TRBJ2-5,.,TRBV6-6,TRBD2,TGTGCCAGCAGTTTACTAGCGGGGGGGCTGGAGACCCAGTACTTC,CASSLLAGGLETQYF
TRBJ1-5,.,TRBV19,.,TGTGCCAGTAGTATTCGTCACAGTCAGCCCCAGCATTTT,CASSIRHSQPQHF
TRBJ2-5,.,TRBV6-6,TRBD2,TGTGCCAGCAGTGCCCGACTAGCGGGGGGTGAAGAGACCCAGTACTTC,CASSARLAGGEETQYF
TRBJ1-1,once,TRBV12-5,.,TGTGCTAGTGGCCCCAACATGAACACTGAAGCTTTCTTT,CASGPNMNTEAFF
TRBJ2-7,.,TRBV4-3,.,TGCGCCAGCAGCCAAGAATCGGGCTCCTACGAGCAGTACTTC,CASSQESGSYEQYF
TRBJ2-1,.,TRBV11-2,.,TGTGCCAGCAGCTCCTTAACCGGAGAGAGCTCCTACAATGAGCAGTTCTTC,CASSSLTGESSYNEQFF
TRBJ1-4,.,TRBV3-1/TRBV3-2,.,TGTGCCAGCAGCCGGGCCGGTGCAACTAATGAAAAACTGTTTTTT,CASSRAGATNEKLFF
TRBJ1-4,.,TRBV5-1,.,TGCGCCAGCAGCCGTAACGGCGGGGATAATGAAAAACTGTTTTTT,CASSRNGGDNEKLFF
TRBJ1-3,.,TRBV5-4,TRBD1,TGTGCCAGCACGGGACAGGGGCCTGGAAACACCATATATTTT,CASTGQGPGNTIYF
TRBJ1-2,.,TRBV20-1,.,TGCAGTGCTGGGACTGGAGGCTACACCTTC,CSAGTGGYTF
TRBJ2-3,.,TRBV5-5,TRBD2,TGTGCCAGCAGCTTTAGCGGGGGCTACACAGATACGCAGTATTTT,CASSFSGGYTDTQYF
TRBJ1-6,.,TRBV2,.,TGTGCCAGCAGTGAGAGCAGACAATCACCCCTCCACTTT,CASSESRQSPLHF
TRBJ1-4,.,TRBV6-1,TRBD1,TGTGCCAGCAGTTCGTCAGGGGGAAGGGAAAAACTGTTTTTT,CASSSSGGREKLFF
TRBJ2-7,.,TRBV7-9,TRBD2,TGTGCCAGCAGCCCGACTAGCGGGGGTCTCGTCTACGAGCAGTACTTC,CASSPTSGGLVYEQYF
TRBJ2-1,once,TRBV5-5,TRBD2,TGTGCCAGCAGCTTGCCGCTAGCGGGGAGTACATACAATGAGCAGTTCTTC,CASSLPLAGSTYNEQFF
TRBJ1-5,.,TRBV2,.,TGTGCCAGCAGACAGGGACCATATAGCAATCAGCCCCAGCATTTT,CASRQGPYSNQPQHF
TRBJ2-7,.,TRBV11-3,TRBD1,TGTGCCAGCAGTTTCGCAGGGGGAATCGACGAGCAGTACTTC,CASSFAGGIDEQYF
TRBJ2-7,.,TRBV27,.,TGTGCCAGCAGGGAGGACGGCGGGGCGTTCACCTACGAGCAGTACTTC,CASREDGGAFTYEQYF
TRBJ2-7,.,TRBV3-1/TRBV3-2,.,TGTGCCAGCAGCCAAGCAGGGTACGAGCAGTACTTC,CASSQAGYEQYF
TRBJ1-1,.,TRBV6-2/TRBV6-3,TRBD1,TGTGCCAGCAGTCTTTCAGCTACAGGGGAGGCTTTCTTT,CASSLSATGEAFF
TRBJ2-3,.,TRBV19,.,TGTGCCAGTAGTCCCCGGGTCCTCACAGATACGCAGTATTTT,CASSPRVLTDTQYF
TRBJ2-5,.,TRBV18,.,TGTGCCAGCTCACGGTGGAACAGGGAGGAGACCCAGTACTTC,CASSRWNREETQYF
TRBJ2-7,.,TRBV6-4,TRBD1,TGTGCCAGCATCCCCGGACAGGGTACTTCCTACGAGCAGTACTTC,CASIPGQGTSYEQYF
TRBJ1-2,.,TRBV19,.,TGTGCCAGTAGTATAGACGAGGGCCTAAACTATGGCTACACCTTC,CASSIDEGLNYGYTF